This T cell receptor beta chain derives from a study of T-cell reconstitution after alpha-beta-depleted transplantation in children. TCRbeta library preparation incorporated unique molecular identifiers. TCRdb ran MiXCR on the PCR reads and lists one entry per CDR3 protein. The sample lists 190,000 or so distinct CDR3 sequences, more than 12% occurring once. The table lists this clonotype with a few counts. Germline V gene sequence: CDR1 SGHDT, CDR2 YYEEEE. V lost 0 bases and J lost 8; bases outside the gene matches: 6. The CDR3 runs 16 residues. Sequences were derived from PBMCs from the stem cell graft donor, sampled from the stem cell graft. The chain combines TRBV5-6 with TRBJ2-4; 12 bases agree with TRBD2. The source is a human donor who donated a stem cell graft to a child with acute lymphoblastic leukemia. The CDR3 loop reads CASSLELAGGNDIQYF. The CDR3, as DNA: TGTGCCAGCAGCTTGGAACTAGCGGGAGGTAACGACATTCAGTACTTC.